This passage covers 10 T cell receptor beta chains from one sample sequenced in a study of T cells in Graves' hyperthyroidism and ophthalmopathy. Amplification of TCR beta CDR3 regions used RNA as the template. TCR CDR3 underwent first-round RT-PCR with the HTBI primer set. TCRdb passed the multiplex PCR reads through MiXCR, listing each CDR3 protein once. The repertoire holds about 200,000 distinct CDR3 sequences, 17% seen once, with roughly 50% in the top ten. Input material: blood. The receptors here all came from a man in his forties or fifties with Graves' hyperthyroidism.

There are many counts of this clonotype. The chain employs TRBV5-1 and TRBJ1-5, with a possible D match to TRBD1 (5 bases). Trimming shortened V by 2 bases and J by 2 bases, and 20 bases separated the two germline ends. Germline loops: CDR1 SGHRS, CDR2 YFSETQ. CDR3 length equals 18 residues. CDR3 in DNA: TGCGCCAGCAGCTTCCTACCAACAGGAGGGTCCGGCAATCAGCCCCAGCATTTT. Translating it yields CASSFLPTGGSGNQPQHF.

This clonotype occurred a few times. The chain joins TRBV15 to TRBJ1-4, with TRBD1 matching over 11 bases. This CDR3 spans 14 amino acids. V lost 8 bases and J lost 3; bases outside the gene matches: 2. CDR1 and CDR2 (germline): LNHNV, YYDKDF (reference sequence). This chain's CDR3 is CATGQGASNEKLFF. Written as DNA, the CDR3 is TGTGCCACCGGACAGGGGGCCTCTAATGAAAAACTGTTTTTT.

At least ten counts were recorded for this clonotype. The chain uses TRBV28 and TRBJ2-5; D is perhaps TRBD1 or TRBD2 (5 bases each). The germline CDR1 and CDR2 sequences are MDHEN and SYDVKM. This CDR3 spans 15 amino acids. Trimming removed 5 bases from V and 2 bases from J, with 15 bases in between. The CDR3 here is CASSPSGRTQETQYF. The CDR3 DNA follows: TGTGCCAGCAGTCCCTCGGGACGGACGCAAGAGACCCAGTACTTC.

This clonotype occurred many times. V and J are TRBV2 and TRBJ1-5; D is unresolved. V lost 0 bases to trimming and J lost 0 bases, with 6 bases between them. The CDR3 contains 15 residues. Germline V gene data show CDR1 as SNHLY and CDR2 as FYNNEI. The CDR3, as DNA: TGTGCCAGCAGTGAAGCCGGCCCTAGCAATCAGCCCCAGCATTTT. Amino acid sequence: CASSEAGPSNQPQHF.

This clonotype was seen many times. The chain carries TRBV3-1 and TRBJ2-4; the D is unclear. This CDR3 is 13 amino acids long. Germline V gene lookup returns CDR1 LGHDT and CDR2 YNNKEL (reference sequence). V was clipped by 3 bases and J by 5 bases, with 8 bases between them. The CDR3 DNA reads as TGTGCCAGCAGCCAGAGTATGGAAAACATTCAGTACTTC. It specifies CASSQSMENIQYF.

At least ten counts were recorded for this clonotype. The J gene is TRBJ1-5, the V gene TRBV7-2; TRBD1 might be the D (5 bases). Germline assignment: CDR1 SGHTA and CDR2 FQGNSA. The CDR3 contains 14 residues. V was clipped by 5 bases and J by 9 bases, with 17 bases between them. The CDR3 here is CASSDWTGQGPQHF. The CDR3 region has the DNA TGTGCCAGCAGCGACTGGACTGGGCAGGGGCCCCAGCATTTT.

The J gene is TRBJ2-5, the V gene TRBV4-3; D is undetermined. Trimming stripped 3 bases from V and 5 bases from J, with 16 bases between. This CDR3 is 15 amino acids long. CDR1 and CDR2 from the germline V gene are LGHNA and YSLEER. The CDR3 nucleotides read TGCGCCAGCAGCCAGGAAAGAGGCGGTGGTGAGACCCAGTACTTC. It yields the protein CASSQERGGGETQYF.

This clonotype turned up a few times. The chain recombines TRBV4-1 with TRBJ2-1, with TRBD2 matching over 8 bases. V shed 3 bases, J shed 1 base, and the junction held 2 bases outside the gene matches. Per germline, CDR1 MGHRA and CDR2 YSYEKL. CDR3 length: 15 amino acids. The CDR3 loop reads CASSQSGRSYNEQFF. For the CDR3, the DNA is TGCGCCAGCAGCCAGAGCGGGAGATCCTACAATGAGCAGTTCTTC.

At least ten counts were recorded for this clonotype. This chain connects TRBV16 to TRBJ2-5; the D call may be TRBD1 or TRBD2 (5 bases each). Looked up from germline, CDR1 is KGHSY and CDR2 is FQNENV. V lost 0 bases to trimming and J lost 10 bases, with 9 bases between them. The CDR3 sequence is 12 residues long. CDR3 coding DNA: TGTGCCAGCAGCCAATCTGGGGACCTCCAGTACTTC. This encodes CASSQSGDLQYF.

This clonotype has a count of ten or more. The chain combines TRBV7-6 with TRBJ1-5, with D hard to call. Trimming cost V 5 bases and J 6 bases, with 17 bases left between them. This CDR3 contains 15 residues. Per the germline V gene, CDR1 is SGHVS and CDR2 is FNYEAQ. The DNA of the CDR3 is TGTGCCAGCAGCCCGAACCCGGACGGGATTCAGCCCCAGCATTTT. Translating gives CASSPNPDGIQPQHF.